Below are 27 T cell receptor beta chains sequenced from a single sample in a study of a mutant IDH1 vaccine in newly diagnosed glioma. Some clones are missing from TCRdb's copy, which holds only in-frame ones; the method was immunoSEQ multiplex PCR. The sample yields tens of thousands of clones, roughly 87% seen once. Sample time point: baseline, week 1 (first vaccination visit). The treatment denotes: pre-vaccination baseline after standard-of-care therapy. The specimen was PBMCs, collected from a glioma patient treated with radiotherapy, temozolomide or both. The receptors derive from a man aged 40-50 years with glioma. Some clones in this sample may be carry-over from other donors' samples.

The rearrangement joins TRBV2 to TRBJ2-7, with TRBD1 matching 7 bases. J was trimmed by 4 bases and V by 8 bases; bases with no gene match: 5. The CDR3 has 12 amino acids. Per the germline V gene, CDR1 is SNHLY and CDR2 is FYNNEI. The CDR3 nucleotides read TGTGCCAGCGGGAACAGGGGTTACGAGCAGTACTTC. This gives the protein CASGNRGYEQYF.

The sample holds one count of this clone. CDR3 loop: CASMPGQGIYEQFF. The CDR3, as DNA: TGTGCCAGCATGCCGGGACAGGGGATCTATGAGCAGTTCTTC. The V and J genes are TRBV9 and TRBJ2-1, with 10 positions matching TRBD1. CDR1 and CDR2 (germline): SGDLS, YYNGEE. The CDR3 loop spans 14 amino acids. V was pared by 6 bases and J by 8 bases, with 8 bases of the junction left unmatched.

This clone came up once. This chain links TRBV5-1 with TRBJ2-3; a possible D gene is TRBD1 (6 bases). The CDR3 is 12 amino acids. With 4 bases removed from V and 4 bases from J, the gap between germline ends came to 7 bases. From germline, CDR1 is SGHRS and CDR2 YFSETQ. CDR3 DNA: TGCGCCAGCAGCGGGGGCCCAGATACGCAGTATTTT. Its protein product is CASSGGPDTQYF.

The rearrangement joins TRBV9 to TRBJ1-6, with 7 positions matching TRBD1. CDR1 is SGDLS and CDR2 is YYNGEE in the germline V gene. This CDR3 region has 17 residues. The V gene end was trimmed by 0 bases and the J gene end by 0 bases; junction bases not matched to a gene: 3. The CDR3 coding sequence is TGTGCCAGCAGCGTAGCCCGGGACAGCTCCTATAATTCACCCCTCCACTTT. Amino acids: CASSVARDSSYNSPLHF.

There are many counts of this clone. The V gene is TRBV6-1, the J gene TRBJ2-5, with D possibly TRBD1 on 6 matching bases. CDR1 is MNHNS, CDR2 SASEGT, per germline. The CDR3 runs to 13 residues. V gave up 7 bases and J gave up 1 base, with 10 bases separating them. The CDR3, as DNA: TGTGCCAGCACCCAGGGGCCCCAAGAGACCCAGTACTTC. This gives the protein CASTQGPQETQYF.

CDR3 DNA: TGTGCCAGCAGCTGGAGGGTCACTGAAGCTTTCTTT. Amino acid sequence: CASSWRVTEAFF. V and J are TRBV5-6 and TRBJ1-1; no reliable D call. V dropped 3 bases and J dropped 4 bases, with 7 bases sitting between them. The CDR3 is made up of 12 amino acids. Germline V gene lookup returns CDR1 SGHDT and CDR2 YYEEEE.

The chain is built from TRBV9 and TRBJ1-3; D is unresolved. This CDR3 comprises 15 residues. CDR1 and CDR2 (germline): SGDLS, YYNGEE. The V end lost 3 bases, the J end lost 0 bases, and 10 bases lay between the germline ends. The CDR3 sequence: CASSASGNSGNTIYF. For the CDR3, the DNA is TGTGCCAGCAGCGCCAGCGGAAACTCTGGAAACACCATATATTTT.

V is TRBV9 and J is TRBJ1-3, with D possibly being TRBD1 (6 bases). The CDR3 runs 14 residues. The germline CDR1 and CDR2 sequences are SGDLS and YYNGEE. V lost 4 bases to trimming and J lost 0 bases, with 8 bases between them. The CDR3 is CASSRGSSGNTIYF. In DNA, the CDR3 is TGTGCCAGCAGCAGGGGGTCCTCTGGAAACACCATATATTTT.

V is TRBV2 and J is TRBJ2-1; D is undetermined. The CDR3 has 13 amino acids. Germline CDR1 SNHLY, CDR2 FYNNEI. With 9 bases removed from V and 2 bases from J, the gap between germline ends came to 11 bases. Here the CDR3 DNA reads TGTGCCAGTACCCCCCTTCCCTACAATGAGCAGTTCTTC. It specifies CASTPLPYNEQFF.

The chain employs TRBV30 and TRBJ1-2, with 9 bases aligning to TRBD1. CDR1 and CDR2 (germline): GTSNPN, SVGIG (reference sequence). The CDR3 loop spans 14 amino acids. J lost 4 bases, V lost 0 bases, and 3 bases had no gene match. CDR3: CAWSVQGAGYGYTF. DNA for the CDR3: TGTGCCTGGAGTGTACAGGGGGCGGGCTATGGCTACACCTTC.

In DNA, the CDR3 is TGTGCCAGCAGCTTGGGGGGAGGACCGAGCAATCAGCCCCAGCATTTT. It specifies CASSLGGGPSNQPQHF. The rearrangement uses TRBV5-6 and TRBJ1-5; D unresolved. Germline lookup yields CDR1 SGHDT and CDR2 YYEEEE. V was trimmed by 0 bases and J by 1 base, leaving 11 bases between them. The CDR3 is 16 residues long. The whole variable domain, filled in from reference TRBV5-6 and TRBJ1-5, reads DAGVTQSPTHLIKTRGQQVTLRCSPKSGHDTVSWYQQALGQGPQFIFQYYEEEERQRGNFPDRFSGHQFPNYSSELNVNALLLGDSALYLCASSLGGGPSNQPQHFGDGTRLSIL.

The chain links TRBV23-1 to TRBJ2-7; tentatively, D is TRBD2 (6 bases). TRBV23-1 is flagged as an ORF with uncertain function. This CDR3 spans 15 amino acids. Trimming took 4 bases from V and 1 from J, leaving 14 bases between them. Here the CDR3 DNA reads TGCGCCAGCAGTCGAGGAGGGCCCAGGTCCTACGAGCAGTACTTC. Amino acid sequence: CASSRGGPRSYEQYF.

This clone showed up just once. This chain links TRBV5-1 with TRBJ1-2; TRBD1 is a possible D gene (5 bases). V gave up 2 bases and J gave up 8 bases, with 13 bases separating them. The CDR3 covers 13 residues. Germline loops: CDR1 SGHRS, CDR2 YFSETQ. CDR3 amino acids: CASSFGDQDGYTF. CDR3 coding DNA: TGCGCCAGCAGCTTTGGGGACCAAGACGGCTACACCTTC.

As for this clone: A junction end diverges from the germline sequence, so it may reflect a read error. The CDR3 DNA follows: TGTGCCAGCAGTCCCTGGGTAGCGGGGGAGCACCTGATTTTT. Its translation: CASSPWVAGEHLIF. The gene calls are TRBV5-4 and TRBJ2-2, with TRBD2 identical over 9 bases. CDR3 length equals 14 residues. Germline V gene data show CDR1 as SGHNT and CDR2 as YYREEE (reference sequence).

The genes are TRBV2 and TRBJ2-5, with TRBD1 matching 10 bases. CDR3 length: 14 amino acids. Germline assignment: CDR1 SNHLY and CDR2 FYNNEI. The junction had 3 bases not matched to a gene; V was cut back by 6 bases and J by 2 bases. The CDR3 DNA is TGTGCCAGCAGCCGGGACAGGGGACAAGAGACCCAGTACTTC. Protein sequence: CASSRDRGQETQYF.

The chain has TRBV14 and TRBJ2-3; D unresolved. The V end was cut by 4 bases, the J end by 8 bases, with 13 bases between. Germline V CDR1 and CDR2: SGHDN, FVKESK. This CDR3 is built from 13 residues. The CDR3: CASSRDIGGTQYF. DNA of the CDR3: TGTGCCAGCAGCCGAGATATTGGTGGTACGCAGTATTTT.

This clone was found once. The V call is TRBV5-1, the J call TRBJ2-2; TRBD2 matches 8 bases. The CDR3 is 15 residues long. Germline V gene lookup returns CDR1 SGHRS and CDR2 YFSETQ. V dropped 5 bases and J dropped 5; count of bases not matched to a gene: 8. CDR3 region: CASRIGSGGTGELFF. The CDR3, as DNA: TGCGCCAGCAGGATTGGATCGGGGGGGACCGGGGAGCTGTTTTTT.

The chain couples TRBV7-9 to TRBJ2-5, with D perhaps TRBD1 (6 bases). V lost 10 bases, J lost 3 bases, and 12 bases lay in between. This CDR3 is built from 12 residues. Germline CDR1 and CDR2: SEHNR and FQNEAQ (reference sequence). In DNA, the CDR3 is TGTGCCACCTATGGGGGCGAAGAGACCCAGTACTTC. It translates to CATYGGEETQYF.

The chain joins TRBV5-4 to TRBJ2-7; D is possibly TRBD1 (5 bases). V lost 0 bases, J lost 4 bases, and 11 bases lay in between. The CDR3 has 14 amino acids. From germline, CDR1 is SGHNT and CDR2 YYREEE (reference sequence). CDR3 protein: CASSLASAGYEQYF. The CDR3 nucleotides are TGTGCCAGCAGCTTGGCGTCGGCAGGGTACGAGCAGTACTTC. The whole variable domain, remainder taken from reference TRBV5-4 and TRBJ2-7, is ETGVTQSPTHLIKTRGQQVTLRCSSQSGHNTVSWYQQALGQGPQFIFQYYREEENGRGNFPPRFSGLQFPNYSSELNVNALELDDSALYLCASSLASAGYEQYFGPGTRLTVT.

The sample holds a few counts of this clone. The gene calls are TRBV5-1 and TRBJ2-7; 8 bases match TRBD2. Looked up from germline, CDR1 is SGHRS and CDR2 is YFSETQ. With V trimmed by 0 bases and J by 0 bases, 5 bases remained unmatched. CDR3 length: 16 residues. DNA of the CDR3: TGCGCCAGCAGCTTGGGCCTAGCGGGCTCCTCCTACGAGCAGTACTTC. Residues: CASSLGLAGSSYEQYF.

This chain connects TRBV7-9 to TRBJ2-7, with no clear D. Germline values: CDR1 SEHNR, CDR2 FQNEAQ (reference sequence). CDR3 size: 11 residues. V was cut by 2 bases and J by 4 bases, with 3 bases left in between. CDR3 region: CASSLSYEQYF. DNA for the CDR3: TGTGCCAGCAGCTTAAGTTACGAGCAGTACTTC.

The chain combines TRBV6-1 with TRBJ1-2, with TRBD1 matching 8 bases. V shed 4 bases and J 2 bases; nucleotides not matched to a gene: 6. The CDR3 length is 15 residues. CDR1 and CDR2 (germline): MNHNS, SASEGT. For the CDR3, the DNA is TGTGCCAGCAGTGTCAACAGGGGGTACAACTATGGCTACACCTTC. Encoded protein: CASSVNRGYNYGYTF.

This chain connects TRBV7-9 to TRBJ1-2; D gene unclear. CDR3 length equals 11 residues. The germline V and J ends were trimmed by 10 bases and 3 bases, with 9 bases remaining between them. Germline assignment: CDR1 SEHNR and CDR2 FQNEAQ (reference sequence). The CDR3, as DNA: TGTGCCACCTCGGGTGACTATGGCTACACCTTC. Translating gives CATSGDYGYTF.

The chain couples TRBV6-6 to TRBJ1-2; D gene ambiguous. The germline V and J ends were trimmed by 0 bases and 2 bases, with 7 bases remaining between them. Looked up from germline, CDR1 is MNHNY and CDR2 is SVGAGI (reference sequence). This CDR3 spans 14 amino acids. The CDR3 spells CASSYSGGNYGYTF. In DNA, the CDR3 is TGTGCCAGCAGTTACTCAGGCGGGAACTATGGCTACACCTTC.

This sequence joins TRBV7-9 and TRBJ2-3, with D possibly being TRBD1 (6 bases). Germline CDR1 and CDR2: SEHNR and FQNEAQ (reference sequence). This CDR3 comprises 15 residues. V gave up 5 bases and J gave up 1 base, with 13 bases separating them. In DNA form, the CDR3 reads TGTGCCAGCAGCCATACAGGGTTGGGCACAGATACGCAGTATTTT. Its protein is CASSHTGLGTDTQYF.

The chain uses TRBV2 and TRBJ1-5; 7 bases align to TRBD1. V gave up 7 bases and J gave up 7 bases; unmatched junction bases: 7. This CDR3 comprises 13 residues. In germline, CDR1 is SNHLY, CDR2 FYNNEI. The CDR3 DNA reads as TGTGCCAGCATAGACAGGGAGAAGCAGCCCCAGCATTTT. Translation: CASIDREKQPQHF.

This clone was seen a single time. The rearrangement links TRBV19 to TRBJ1-2; D not resolved. V was trimmed by 5 bases and J by 3 bases, leaving 10 bases between them. Germline CDR1 and CDR2: LNHDA and SQIVND (reference sequence). There are 13 residues in the CDR3. CDR3 nucleotides: TGTGCCAGTAGTCTCCAGGTTGACTATGGCTACACCTTC. This gives the protein CASSLQVDYGYTF.